The T cell receptor (beta chain) described here comes from a study of cytomegalovirus exposure and HLA in healthy donors. Points from the study as a whole: Later, an analysis showed that TCR beta chains associated with HLA were more clonally expanded than others that were equally common.

Vbeta (60) and Jbeta (13) primers were used in the PCR. The data were produced by immunoSEQ multiplex PCR, yet TCRdb's version contains in-frame clones alone and is incomplete. Counted here are approximately 84,000 clones, more than 70% occurring once; the ten biggest clones make up roughly 2%. On this clone itself: As yet, its antigen is unknown.

The sequence was obtained from a middle-aged man in good health and CMV-seronegative. Material for sequencing was PBMCs.

The CDR3 DNA is TGTGCCAGCAGCCAGGATAAGCGGGGGATCGTGGTTGAGCAGTTCTTC. This translates into CASSQDKRGIVVEQFF. The chain joins TRBV14 to TRBJ2-1; TRBD2 matches at 8 bases. With 3 bases clipped from V and 9 bases from J, the junction kept 13 bases outside the gene matches. Germline CDR1 is SGHDN and CDR2 is FVKESK. CDR3 length equals 16 residues.